These T cell receptor beta chains were read from a single sample in a study of T cells expressing NK-cell markers. Using the 5' RACE reads, TCRdb records one entry per CDR3 protein without DNA. Here the sample table reports 350,000 to 450,000 distinct CDR3 sequences. Sequenced material: blood T cells: a sorted CD56 or NKG2C T cell subset, CD4+ or CD8+ T cells, or bulk PBMC T cells (not recorded which). These TCRs come from a man aged 18-70 years in good health. Both conserved end residues are part of each CDR3.

V gene: TRBV19
J gene: TRBJ2-2
CDR3 protein: CASGPPAGELFF

V gene: TRBV7-9
J gene: TRBJ2-5
CDR3 protein: CASSLRDREDQETQYF

V gene: TRBV12-3/TRBV12-4
J gene: TRBJ2-5
CDR3 protein: CASSVGTGVSETQYF

V gene: TRBV6-5
J gene: TRBJ2-7
CDR3 protein: CASSYEGYEQYF

V gene: TRBV4-1
J gene: TRBJ1-5
CDR3 protein: CASSQVPGALQPQHF

V gene: TRBV15
J gene: TRBJ1-4
CDR3 protein: CATSRDDGQGREKLFF

V gene: TRBV6-1
J gene: TRBJ2-3
CDR3 protein: CASHPSGASRDTQYF

V gene: TRBV7-8
J gene: TRBJ1-4
CDR3 protein: CASSPSWGRTNEKLFF

V gene: TRBV3-1
J gene: TRBJ2-1
CDR3 protein: CASSQLGGGAGNEQFF

V gene: TRBV4-2
J gene: TRBJ1-5
CDR3 protein: CASSQGLGGNQPQHF

V gene: TRBV2
J gene: TRBJ2-1
CDR3 protein: CASCLVAGGPMFF

V gene: TRBV6-2/TRBV6-3
J gene: TRBJ1-2
CDR3 protein: CASSPGQYVYTF

V gene: TRBV7-1
J gene: TRBJ2-1
CDR3 protein: CASSSPTKTRDRGKSSYNEQFF

V gene: TRBV5-3
J gene: TRBJ2-5
CDR3 protein: CARNSQETQYF

V gene: TRBV3-1
J gene: TRBJ2-1
CDR3 protein: CASSQLRLAVGNEQFF

V gene: TRBV18
J gene: TRBJ2-3
CDR3 protein: CASSPQDTSTDTQYF

V gene: TRBV12-3/TRBV12-4
J gene: TRBJ1-2
CDR3 protein: CASSNRWRGFGYTF

V gene: TRBV3-1
J gene: TRBJ2-5
CDR3 protein: CASSQGFRRRGGRETQYF

V gene: TRBV6-1
J gene: TRBJ1-2
CDR3 protein: CASSTESGLYGYTF

V gene: TRBV30
J gene: TRBJ2-2
CDR3 protein: CAWSASSVELFF

V gene: TRBV7-6
J gene: TRBJ1-6
CDR3 protein: CASSLSNSPLHF

V gene: TRBV5-1
J gene: TRBJ2-3
CDR3 protein: CASSLIGLAGGRVDTQYF

V gene: TRBV15
J gene: TRBJ2-5
CDR3 protein: CASLDSNQETQYF

V gene: TRBV7-6
J gene: TRBJ2-3
CDR3 protein: CASSKRGGRFTDTQYF

V gene: TRBV12-5
J gene: TRBJ1-3
CDR3 protein: CASGLVLARGEGTIYF

V gene: TRBV11-3
J gene: TRBJ2-1
CDR3 protein: CASSWGQGTGDEQFF

V gene: TRBV7-2
J gene: TRBJ2-5
CDR3 protein: CASSLAFQETQYF

V gene: TRBV14
J gene: TRBJ2-1
CDR3 protein: CASSQDFGLVADEQFF

V gene: TRBV4-2
J gene: TRBJ2-7
CDR3 protein: CASSQIPGTGGGEQYF

V gene: TRBV24-1
J gene: TRBJ2-2
CDR3 protein: CATSDGGRNTGELFF

V gene: TRBV24-1
J gene: TRBJ1-2
CDR3 protein: CATSGAGLHGYTF

V gene: TRBV18
J gene: TRBJ2-1
CDR3 protein: CASSPSGGQIASNEQFF

V gene: TRBV7-9
J gene: TRBJ1-5
CDR3 protein: CASSSGSGVGQPQHF

V gene: TRBV5-1
J gene: TRBJ2-7
CDR3 protein: CASARDRGLSEQYF

V gene: TRBV6-1
J gene: TRBJ1-6
CDR3 protein: CASSEALPRQGGNSPLHF

V gene: TRBV6-1
J gene: TRBJ2-1
CDR3 protein: CASRGSGINEQFF

V gene: TRBV15
J gene: TRBJ2-3
CDR3 protein: CATSRASLGLAGGYRDTQYF